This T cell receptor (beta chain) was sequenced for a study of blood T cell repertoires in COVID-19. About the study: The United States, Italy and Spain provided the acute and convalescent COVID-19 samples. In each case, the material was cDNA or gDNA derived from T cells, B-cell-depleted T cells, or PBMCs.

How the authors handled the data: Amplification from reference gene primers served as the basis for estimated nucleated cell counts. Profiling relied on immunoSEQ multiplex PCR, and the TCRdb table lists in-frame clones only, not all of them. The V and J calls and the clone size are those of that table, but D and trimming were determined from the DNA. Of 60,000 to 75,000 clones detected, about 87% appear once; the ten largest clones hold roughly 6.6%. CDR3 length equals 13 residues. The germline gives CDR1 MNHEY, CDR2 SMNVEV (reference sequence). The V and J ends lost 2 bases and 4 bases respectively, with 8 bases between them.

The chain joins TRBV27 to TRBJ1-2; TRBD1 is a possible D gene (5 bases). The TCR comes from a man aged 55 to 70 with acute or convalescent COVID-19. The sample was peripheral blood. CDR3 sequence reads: CASSLAGSYGYTF. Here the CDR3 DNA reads TGTGCCAGCAGTTTAGCAGGGTCCTATGGCTACACCTTC.